The clone carrying this T cell receptor (beta chain) was seen at least ten times. Both iRepertoire HTBI primers and Arm-PCR of CDR3 regions were used to build the TCR beta libraries. As originally analysed: Sample data revealed about 62 TRBV and 14 TRBJ segments. TCRdb processed the multiplex PCR reads anew with MiXCR; each CDR3 protein has one entry. It is TCRdb's table, rather than the study itself, that gives the V and J calls and clone size. The table records around 240,000 distinct CDR3 sequences, more than 15% of them present only once. The CDR3 covers 15 residues. V dropped 8 bases and J dropped 0 bases, with 11 bases sitting between them. Germline lookup yields CDR1 MNHEY and CDR2 SMNVEV (reference sequence). Time point meaning: newly diagnosed GD, antithyroid drugs for less than 3 months. The TCR library was prepared using RNA isolated from PBMCs. Criteria from the American Thyroid Association guidelines were applied to diagnose Graves' disease.

The data originate from a study of regulatory T cells in long-lasting Graves disease. The sample was also linked to a second study, of T cells in Graves' hyperthyroidism and ophthalmopathy. According to that study: Uncontrolled infection, other autoimmune disease, pregnancy and lactation each barred patients from inclusion. When the TCR CDR3 underwent first-round RT-PCR, the HTBI primer set was used.

This chain connects TRBV27 to TRBJ1-6; no definite D call. This TCR was recovered from a woman aged 25-40 years with Graves disease. The sequencing here drew on peripheral blood mononuclear cells (PBMCs), taken at new diagnosis, from a patient treated with antithyroid drugs. The CDR3 coding sequence is TGTGCCAGCCGAACCGGGAGCTCCTATAATTCACCCCTCCACTTT. It translates to CASRTGSSYNSPLHF.